The entry below describes one T cell receptor (beta chain). Its antigen is unknown. The iRepertoire nested amplicon-rescue multiplex PCR amplified TCR alpha and beta CDR3s from RNA. Using its own MiXCR run on the multiplex PCR reads, TCRdb lists one record per CDR3 protein. The sample lists a few hundred thousand distinct CDR3 sequences, 41% occurring once. The data were taken from a study of glioma-infiltrating T cells. At the level of the study: Blood libraries targeted about 4- to 10-fold coverage of 850,000 to 1,000,000 T cells. Notes on the study in general: Tissue and blood shared very few CDR3 sequences. Patients with low tissue-blood divergence carried a signature set of shared blood CDR3 motifs. Above-expected tissue-blood divergence occurred in all gliomas, most in low-grade ones.

This CDR3 comprises 15 residues. With 5 bases removed from V and 4 bases from J, the gap between germline ends came to 17 bases. Germline values: CDR1 MDHEN, CDR2 SYDVKM. This sequence joins TRBV28 and TRBJ1-2; D remains ambiguous. The material sequenced was glioma tissue, nonneoplastic brain tissue, or PBMCs (not recorded which). The sequence was obtained from a human donor with low-grade glioma or glioblastoma, undergoing nonglioma brain surgery, or in good health (not recorded which). CDR3 sequence: CASSRAATGGYGYTF. DNA for the CDR3: TGTGCCAGCAGTAGGGCGGCGACGGGAGGCTATGGCTACACCTTC.